A selection of T cell receptor beta chains follows, all from one sample in a study of blood T cell repertoires in COVID-19. Only in-frame clones appear in the TCRdb table, and some are missing; sequencing was by immunoSEQ multiplex PCR. The data show 130,000 to 150,000 clones, with approximately 84% seen just once and roughly 2.6% held by the top ten. The sequenced sample consisted of peripheral blood. These receptors were collected from a human donor with acute or convalescent COVID-19. The donor label of this sample is uncertain. The CDR3 runs from the conserved cysteine through the conserved F or W. A D gene is named only where the DNA matches it firmly. Size is stated for part of the rows, as once, few or many counts, or as a class when the clone is expanded.

V gene: TRBV7-9
D gene: NA
J gene: TRBJ1-1
clone size: NA
CDR3 protein: CASSPTRDTEAFF
CDR3 DNA: TGTGCCAGCAGCCCCACCAGGGACACTGAAGCTTTCTTT

V gene: TRBV14
D gene: NA
J gene: TRBJ1-4
clone size: NA
CDR3 protein: CASSQVSPDSNEKLFF
CDR3 DNA: TGTGCCAGCAGCCAAGTCTCTCCAGATTCTAATGAAAAACTGTTTTTT

V gene: TRBV11-1
D gene: TRBD2
J gene: TRBJ2-3
clone size: NA
CDR3 protein: CASSPGSGSGTDTQYF
CDR3 DNA: TGTGCCAGCAGCCCCGGAAGCGGGAGCGGCACAGATACGCAGTATTTT

V gene: TRBV19
D gene: NA
J gene: TRBJ1-4
clone size: NA
CDR3 protein: CATGVGLNEKLFF
CDR3 DNA: TGTGCCACAGGGGTTGGACTTAATGAAAAACTGTTTTTT

V gene: TRBV9
D gene: TRBD2
J gene: TRBJ2-5
clone size: NA
CDR3 protein: CASSVVGGGPETQYF
CDR3 DNA: TGTGCCAGCAGCGTAGTCGGGGGAGGGCCAGAGACCCAGTACTTC

V gene: TRBV7-9
D gene: NA
J gene: TRBJ1-1
clone size: NA
CDR3 protein: CASSNWGDTEAFF
CDR3 DNA: TGTGCCAGCAGCAACTGGGGGGACACTGAAGCTTTCTTT

V gene: TRBV2
D gene: TRBD2
J gene: TRBJ2-1
clone size: NA
CDR3 protein: CASSELAGFDEQFF
CDR3 DNA: TGTGCCAGCAGTGAACTAGCGGGGTTCGATGAGCAGTTCTTC

V gene: TRBV5-1
D gene: TRBD1
J gene: TRBJ2-6
clone size: NA
CDR3 protein: CASSTPGQGANVLTF
CDR3 DNA: TGCGCCAGCAGCACTCCGGGACAGGGGGCCAACGTCCTGACTTTC

V gene: TRBV7-2
D gene: NA
J gene: TRBJ1-4
clone size: NA
CDR3 protein: CASSPRVAANEKLFF
CDR3 DNA: TGTGCCAGCAGCCCTCGGGTTGCGGCTAATGAAAAACTGTTTTTT

V gene: TRBV7-6
D gene: NA
J gene: TRBJ1-1
clone size: NA
CDR3 protein: CASSLPQGLENTEAFF
CDR3 DNA: TGTGCCAGCAGCTTACCCCAGGGACTGGAGAACACTGAAGCTTTCTTT

V gene: TRBV18
D gene: TRBD2
J gene: TRBJ2-1
clone size: once
CDR3 protein: CASSPTLAGPGGEQFF
CDR3 DNA: TGTGCCAGCTCACCAACCCTTGCGGGACCGGGGGGTGAGCAGTTCTTC

V gene: TRBV11-2
D gene: NA
J gene: TRBJ2-3
clone size: NA
CDR3 protein: CASSPREGSSTDTQYF
CDR3 DNA: TGTGCCAGCAGCCCCCGCGAGGGATCTAGCACAGATACGCAGTATTTT

V gene: TRBV3-1/TRBV3-2
D gene: NA
J gene: TRBJ2-5
clone size: NA
CDR3 protein: CASSQVLPGLGGGETQYF
CDR3 DNA: TGTGCCAGCAGCCAAGTCTTGCCGGGACTGGGGGGGGGCGAGACCCAGTACTTC

V gene: TRBV4-3
D gene: NA
J gene: TRBJ1-1
clone size: NA
CDR3 protein: CASSQIAGTTEAFF
CDR3 DNA: TGCGCCAGCAGCCAAATCGCAGGGACAACTGAAGCTTTCTTT

V gene: TRBV7-3
D gene: TRBD1
J gene: TRBJ1-3
clone size: once
CDR3 protein: CASSSGQPAPGNTIYF
CDR3 DNA: TGTGCCAGCAGCTCGGGACAGCCCGCCCCTGGAAACACCATATATTTT

V gene: TRBV29-1
D gene: NA
J gene: TRBJ1-3
clone size: NA
CDR3 protein: CSVEDPLGNTIYF
CDR3 DNA: TGCAGCGTTGAAGATCCACTTGGAAACACCATATATTTT

V gene: TRBV7-2
D gene: TRBD1
J gene: TRBJ1-5
clone size: NA
CDR3 protein: CASRDSGQGFSPQHF
CDR3 DNA: TGTGCCAGCAGGGATTCGGGACAGGGATTTTCCCCCCAGCATTTT

V gene: TRBV29-1
D gene: TRBD2
J gene: TRBJ2-1
clone size: few
CDR3 protein: CSVEDPREGVNNEQFF
CDR3 DNA: TGCAGCGTTGAAGATCCCCGGGAGGGCGTCAACAATGAGCAGTTCTTC

V gene: TRBV5-1
D gene: TRBD1
J gene: TRBJ1-1
clone size: NA
CDR3 protein: CASSPGTDPIMNTEAFF
CDR3 DNA: TGCGCCAGCAGCCCCGGGACAGACCCCATCATGAACACTGAAGCTTTCTTT

V gene: TRBV3-1/TRBV3-2
D gene: TRBD1
J gene: TRBJ2-7
clone size: NA
CDR3 protein: CASSQDLTGRYEQYF
CDR3 DNA: TGTGCCAGCAGCCAAGATTTGACAGGGCGGTACGAGCAGTACTTC

V gene: TRBV5-6
D gene: TRBD1
J gene: TRBJ1-1
clone size: once
CDR3 protein: CASSLEQGAWNTEAFF
CDR3 DNA: TGTGCCAGCAGCTTGGAACAGGGGGCATGGAACACTGAAGCTTTCTTT

V gene: TRBV4-3
D gene: NA
J gene: TRBJ1-1
clone size: few
CDR3 protein: CASSQDRGRGDTEAFF
CDR3 DNA: TGCGCCAGCAGCCAAGATCGGGGACGGGGGGACACTGAAGCTTTCTTT

V gene: TRBV6-1
D gene: NA
J gene: TRBJ1-5
clone size: NA
CDR3 protein: CASSEGPRGDQPQHF
CDR3 DNA: TGTGCCAGCAGTGAAGGCCCCCGAGGCGATCAGCCCCAGCATTTT

V gene: TRBV28
D gene: TRBD1
J gene: TRBJ1-5
clone size: NA
CDR3 protein: CASAETGAVHQPQHF
CDR3 DNA: TGTGCCAGCGCGGAGACAGGGGCGGTCCATCAGCCCCAGCATTTT

V gene: TRBV5-1
D gene: NA
J gene: TRBJ1-4
clone size: NA
CDR3 protein: CASSPSATNEKLFF
CDR3 DNA: TGCGCCAGCAGCCCCTCTGCAACTAATGAAAAACTGTTTTTT

V gene: TRBV4-2
D gene: TRBD2
J gene: TRBJ2-3
clone size: few
CDR3 protein: CASSHDSPGLSTADTQYF
CDR3 DNA: TGTGCCAGCAGCCACGATTCTCCGGGACTATCAACGGCAGATACGCAGTATTTT

V gene: TRBV6-1
D gene: NA
J gene: TRBJ1-1
clone size: NA
CDR3 protein: CASSEDMSGGRTEAFF
CDR3 DNA: TGTGCCAGCAGTGAAGACATGTCGGGGGGGAGGACTGAAGCTTTCTTT

V gene: TRBV5-5
D gene: NA
J gene: TRBJ2-5
clone size: NA
CDR3 protein: CASSLQEYEGETQYF
CDR3 DNA: TGTGCCAGCAGCTTGCAGGAATACGAGGGAGAGACCCAGTACTTC

V gene: TRBV7-9
D gene: NA
J gene: TRBJ1-3
clone size: NA
CDR3 protein: CASSLLADSTGSTIYF
CDR3 DNA: TGTGCCAGCAGCTTACTCGCAGACTCCACAGGAAGCACCATATATTTT

V gene: TRBV19
D gene: NA
J gene: TRBJ1-2
clone size: NA
CDR3 protein: CASSIALNYGYTF
CDR3 DNA: TGTGCCAGTAGTATAGCCCTTAACTATGGCTACACCTTC

V gene: TRBV11-2
D gene: NA
J gene: TRBJ1-2
clone size: NA
CDR3 protein: CASSLMWGPNYGYTF
CDR3 DNA: TGTGCCAGCAGCTTAATGTGGGGGCCCAACTATGGCTACACCTTC

V gene: TRBV5-1
D gene: NA
J gene: TRBJ2-1
clone size: NA
CDR3 protein: CASSLGSGGSYNEQFF
CDR3 DNA: TGCGCCAGCAGCTTGGGTTCCGGGGGCTCCTACAATGAGCAGTTCTTC

V gene: TRBV14
D gene: NA
J gene: TRBJ1-1
clone size: NA
CDR3 protein: CASSLLVGDYTEAFF
CDR3 DNA: TGTGCCAGCAGCCTCCTAGTAGGGGATTACACTGAAGCTTTCTTT

V gene: TRBV6-2/TRBV6-3
D gene: NA
J gene: TRBJ2-5
clone size: NA
CDR3 protein: CASSSGQRGETQYF
CDR3 DNA: TGTGCCAGCAGTTCTGGCCAACGGGGAGAGACCCAGTACTTC

V gene: TRBV7-6
D gene: TRBD1
J gene: TRBJ1-4
clone size: NA
CDR3 protein: CASSPRTGPGGNEKLFF
CDR3 DNA: TGTGCCAGCAGCCCGAGGACAGGACCAGGGGGTAATGAAAAACTGTTTTTT

V gene: TRBV9
D gene: TRBD1
J gene: TRBJ1-2
clone size: NA
CDR3 protein: CASSEPRGLGGYTF
CDR3 DNA: TGTGCCAGCAGCGAACCCAGGGGGCTTGGAGGCTACACCTTC

V gene: TRBV27
D gene: NA
J gene: TRBJ2-2
clone size: NA
CDR3 protein: CASSLNSFTGELFF
CDR3 DNA: TGTGCCAGCAGTTTAAACAGTTTCACCGGGGAGCTGTTTTTT

V gene: TRBV10-3
D gene: NA
J gene: TRBJ2-2
clone size: NA
CDR3 protein: CAIRQDGTNTGELFF
CDR3 DNA: TGTGCCATCAGGCAGGACGGGACGAACACCGGGGAGCTGTTTTTT

V gene: TRBV18
D gene: NA
J gene: TRBJ1-4
clone size: NA
CDR3 protein: CASSPGSIATNEKLFF
CDR3 DNA: TGTGCCAGCTCACCAGGCTCGATTGCAACTAATGAAAAACTGTTTTTT

V gene: TRBV4-1
D gene: TRBD2
J gene: TRBJ2-1
clone size: NA
CDR3 protein: CASSHIQTSGTNEQFF
CDR3 DNA: TGCGCCAGCAGCCACATACAGACTAGCGGGACGAATGAGCAGTTCTTC

V gene: TRBV18
D gene: NA
J gene: TRBJ1-6
clone size: NA
CDR3 protein: CASSPFTSSYNSPLHF
CDR3 DNA: TGTGCCAGCTCACCATTTACCAGCTCCTATAATTCACCCCTCCACTTT

V gene: TRBV5-1
D gene: TRBD2
J gene: TRBJ2-5
clone size: few
CDR3 protein: CASSLQTSGETQYF
CDR3 DNA: TGCGCCAGCAGCTTACAAACTAGCGGAGAGACCCAGTACTTC

V gene: TRBV4-2
D gene: TRBD1
J gene: TRBJ1-2
clone size: NA
CDR3 protein: CASSQDWTGKVNYGYTF
CDR3 DNA: TGTGCCAGCAGCCAAGACTGGACAGGCAAAGTTAACTATGGCTACACCTTC

V gene: TRBV19
D gene: TRBD1
J gene: TRBJ1-1
clone size: NA
CDR3 protein: CASSIRSGDSYTEAFF
CDR3 DNA: TGTGCCAGTAGTATTCGGTCAGGGGACAGCTACACTGAAGCTTTCTTT

V gene: TRBV7-2
D gene: NA
J gene: TRBJ2-3
clone size: NA
CDR3 protein: CASSPRAPDTQYF
CDR3 DNA: TGTGCCAGCAGCCCAAGAGCCCCAGATACGCAGTATTTT

V gene: TRBV6-2/TRBV6-3
D gene: TRBD2
J gene: TRBJ2-5
clone size: NA
CDR3 protein: CASSPGLAGGYQETQYF
CDR3 DNA: TGTGCCAGCAGCCCGGGACTAGCGGGAGGGTACCAAGAGACCCAGTACTTC

V gene: TRBV10-3
D gene: TRBD1
J gene: TRBJ1-4
clone size: NA
CDR3 protein: CAISEFGQGEKLFF
CDR3 DNA: TGTGCCATCAGTGAGTTCGGACAGGGCGAAAAACTGTTTTTT

V gene: TRBV29-1
D gene: TRBD1
J gene: TRBJ1-1
clone size: NA
CDR3 protein: CSVNPGTAATEAFF
CDR3 DNA: TGCAGCGTTAATCCCGGGACAGCCGCCACTGAAGCTTTCTTT